The 20 T cell receptor beta chains below come from one sample, sequenced in a study of blood T cell repertoires in COVID-19. The assay was immunoSEQ multiplex PCR, and TCRdb's table has in-frame clones only and misses some. Of more than 150,000 clones in the sample, over 75% were seen once. The sample taken for sequencing was peripheral blood. These receptor sequences come from a man between 65 and 85 years old who had recovered from COVID-19.

This clone was seen once. The J gene is TRBJ1-3, the V gene TRBV5-1, with TRBD1 as a possible D gene (6 bases). The germline V and J ends were trimmed by 2 bases and 7 bases, with 13 bases remaining between them. The CDR3 length is 14 residues. Germline CDR1 SGHRS, CDR2 YFSETQ. In DNA, the CDR3 is TGCGCCAGCAGCTTTGCAGGGGTAGAGAACACCATATATTTT. Translation: CASSFAGVENTIYF.

The chain links TRBV10-3 to TRBJ2-7, with D possibly matching TRBD2 (5 bases). V dropped 7 bases and J dropped 1 base, with 14 bases sitting between them. Germline CDR1 and CDR2: ENHRY and SYGVKD. The CDR3 is 14 amino acids. CDR3 sequence: CAIMAGEGSYEQYF. Here the CDR3 DNA reads TGTGCCATCATGGCGGGTGAAGGTTCCTACGAGCAGTACTTC.

The chain combines TRBV28 with TRBJ1-1; no reliable D call. With 5 bases removed from V and 1 base from J, the gap between germline ends came to 14 bases. The CDR3 runs 15 residues. Looked up from germline, CDR1 is MDHEN and CDR2 is SYDVKM. The chain's CDR3 is CASSRAILRNTEAFF. CDR3 bases: TGTGCCAGCAGTCGCGCAATTTTAAGGAACACTGAAGCTTTCTTT.

This clone is a singleton in its sample. The chain joins TRBV9 to TRBJ2-1; TRBD1 matches at 9 bases. CDR3 size: 13 residues. V trimming: 4 bases; J trimming: 9 bases; junction bases outside the gene matches: 5. CDR1 SGDLS and CDR2 YYNGEE come from the germline V gene. CDR3 bases: TGTGCCAGCAGCATGGGGACAGGGCTTGAGCAGTTCTTC. Translation: CASSMGTGLEQFF.

The chain has TRBV28 and TRBJ2-1; D is uncertain. V was shortened by 6 bases and J by 8 bases, with 11 bases between the two germline ends. The CDR3 runs to 12 residues. The germline CDR1 and CDR2 sequences are MDHEN and SYDVKM. The CDR3, as DNA: TGTGCCAGCAGCCGGTCGGGTTATGAGCAGTTCTTC. This encodes CASSRSGYEQFF.

This chain uses TRBV5-1 with TRBJ2-3; 8 bases agree with TRBD2. Losses at the gene ends were 4 bases for V and 5 bases for J; bases not matched to a gene: 12. Germline V gives CDR1 SGHRS, CDR2 YFSETQ. The CDR3 loop spans 16 amino acids. The CDR3 region is CASSPAAGGGGDTQYF. The DNA of the CDR3 is TGCGCCAGCAGCCCGGCGGCGGGAGGAGGGGGAGATACGCAGTATTTT.

The chain employs TRBV4-1 and TRBJ2-1; 9 nucleotides agree with TRBD2. Losses at the gene ends were 4 bases for V and 6 bases for J; bases not matched to a gene: 10. The CDR3 totals 16 residues. Looked up from germline, CDR1 is MGHRA and CDR2 is YSYEKL. The DNA of the CDR3 is TGCGCCAGCAGCCGGAATAGCGGGAGAATTTCCAATGAGCAGTTCTTC. Its translation is CASSRNSGRISNEQFF.

The chain recombines TRBV5-1 with TRBJ1-3; 7 bases are a match to TRBD1. Germline CDR1 SGHRS, CDR2 YFSETQ. With V trimmed by 1 base and J by 0 bases, 1 base remained unmatched. The CDR3 totals 15 residues. The CDR3 here is CASSLTGVSGNTIYF. The CDR3 nucleotides are TGCGCCAGCAGCTTGACAGGGGTCTCTGGAAACACCATATATTTT.

The chain recombines TRBV27 with TRBJ1-1, with D perhaps matching TRBD1 (6 bases). Trimming took off 3 bases at V and 3 bases at J, with 14 bases between the two ends. This CDR3 region has 15 residues. Germline CDR1 MNHEY, CDR2 SMNVEV (reference sequence). As DNA, the CDR3 is TGTGCCAGCAGTTTGGGGGGGCAACGGGACACTGAAGCTTTCTTT. Its translation: CASSLGGQRDTEAFF.

The genes are TRBV9 and TRBJ2-2; 12 bases match TRBD2. The CDR3 contains 16 residues. CDR1 is SGDLS and CDR2 is YYNGEE in the germline V gene. J was trimmed by 7 bases and V by 4 bases; bases with no gene match: 8. CDR3: CASSFRLAGVNGELFF. CDR3 DNA: TGTGCCAGCAGCTTCAGACTAGCGGGAGTGAACGGGGAGCTGTTTTTT.

The chain has TRBV5-1 and TRBJ2-1; TRBD2 agrees at 11 bases. The germline CDR1 and CDR2 sequences are SGHRS and YFSETQ. The V gene end was trimmed by 0 bases and the J gene end by 0 bases; junction bases not matched to a gene: 5. This CDR3 contains 18 residues. CDR3 DNA sequence: TGCGCCAGCAGCTTGGATGGGACTAGCGGCAGCTCCTACAATGAGCAGTTCTTC. This codes for CASSLDGTSGSSYNEQFF.

The gene calls are TRBV24-1 and TRBJ2-1; D remains unclear. Germline V gene data show CDR1 as KGHDR and CDR2 as SFDVKD. The CDR3 covers 13 residues. Trimming pared 4 bases from V and 10 bases from J, leaving 13 bases between. The CDR3 loop is CATSDPNEREQFF. CDR3 sequence (DNA): TGTGCCACCAGTGACCCAAATGAGCGCGAGCAGTTCTTC.

The chain is built from TRBV7-6 and TRBJ2-1, with 9 bases lining up with TRBD2. This CDR3 has 14 residues. The germline V gene has CDR1 SGHVS and CDR2 FNYEAQ. Trimming took 5 bases from V and 4 from J; bases not matched to a gene: 3. The CDR3 DNA sequence: TGTGCCAGCAGCGTTAGCGGGAGTTACAATGAGCAGTTCTTC. Translation gives CASSVSGSYNEQFF.

The chain links TRBV15 to TRBJ1-6; 8 bases map to TRBD1. V shed 0 bases, J shed 10 bases, and the junction held 5 bases outside the gene matches. Germline values: CDR1 LNHNV, CDR2 YYDKDF (reference sequence). The CDR3 totals 15 residues. The CDR3 region is CATSRDSTGVSPLHF. The CDR3 DNA follows: TGTGCCACCAGCAGAGATTCGACAGGGGTATCACCCCTCCACTTT.

This clone has more than one count but fewer than ten. The chain is built from TRBV7-9 and TRBJ2-3, with a weak D call TRBD1 (6 bases). The V end lost 4 bases, the J end lost 5 bases, and 16 bases lay between the germline ends. Looked up from germline, CDR1 is SEHNR and CDR2 is FQNEAQ (reference sequence). CDR3 length: 15 residues. The CDR3 DNA reads TGTGCCAGCAGCTCCGGGACACCCTATAGAGATACGCAGTATTTT. It translates to CASSSGTPYRDTQYF.

This clone was counted many times. The chain recombines TRBV5-6 with TRBJ2-3, with 15 positions matching TRBD2. V lost 4 bases, J lost 0 bases, and 6 bases stayed unmatched. Germline V gene lookup returns CDR1 SGHDT and CDR2 YYEEEE. The CDR3 sequence is 18 residues long. The CDR3, as DNA: TGTGCCAGCAGCCCTGGACTAGCGGGAGGGGCGAGCACAGATACGCAGTATTTT. This sequence encodes CASSPGLAGGASTDTQYF.

The chain carries TRBV28 and TRBJ2-7; D perhaps matches TRBD2 (7 bases). Germline V gene lookup returns CDR1 MDHEN and CDR2 SYDVKM. This CDR3 contains 15 residues. With 6 bases removed from V and 3 bases from J, the gap between germline ends came to 18 bases. CDR3 in DNA: TGTGCCAGCAGGTCCGGGGGAGGGGGAGGCTACGAGCAGTACTTC. This sequence encodes CASRSGGGGGYEQYF.

The chain is built from TRBV19 and TRBJ1-2; D unresolved. V dropped 5 bases and J dropped 4 bases, with 11 bases sitting between them. CDR3 size: 13 residues. Germline CDR1 is LNHDA and CDR2 is SQIVND (reference sequence). CDR3 DNA sequence: TGTGCCAGTAGTCCAGACAATCTCTATGGCTACACCTTC. Its translation is CASSPDNLYGYTF.

V usage is TRBV7-2 and J usage is TRBJ2-4; D not certain. The CDR3 totals 11 residues. Trimming took 1 base from V and 10 from J, leaving 5 bases between them. Germline V gene data show CDR1 as SGHTA and CDR2 as FQGNSA. CDR3 bases: TGTGCCAGCAGCTTAGGCCAGATTCAGTACTTC. Its translation is CASSLGQIQYF.

The V and J genes are TRBV10-1 and TRBJ2-1, with 11 bases that match TRBD2. V shed 4 bases and J 4 bases; nucleotides not matched to a gene: 9. Germline V gives CDR1 WNHNN, CDR2 SYGVQD (reference sequence). The CDR3 is 17 residues long. CDR3 DNA: TGCGCCAGCAGTGCGGGTAGCGGGAGGGCCCGTTACAATGAGCAGTTCTTC. Amino acids: CASSAGSGRARYNEQFF.